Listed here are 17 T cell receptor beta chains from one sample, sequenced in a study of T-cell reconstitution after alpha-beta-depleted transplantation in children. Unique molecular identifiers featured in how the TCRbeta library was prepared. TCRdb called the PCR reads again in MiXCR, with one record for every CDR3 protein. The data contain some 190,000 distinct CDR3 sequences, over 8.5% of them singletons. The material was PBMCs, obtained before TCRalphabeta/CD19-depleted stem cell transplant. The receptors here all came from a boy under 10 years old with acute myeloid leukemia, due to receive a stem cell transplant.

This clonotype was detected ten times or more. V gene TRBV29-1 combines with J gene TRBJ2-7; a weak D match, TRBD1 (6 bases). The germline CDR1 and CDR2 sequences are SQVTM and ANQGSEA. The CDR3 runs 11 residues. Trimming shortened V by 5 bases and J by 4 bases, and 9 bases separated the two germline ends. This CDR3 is CSVWQGYEQYF. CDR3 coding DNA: TGCAGCGTTTGGCAGGGGTACGAGCAGTACTTC.

In DNA form, the CDR3 reads TGTGCCAGTAGCCCTACAGGGGTGGGCCCTGGGGCCAACGTCCTGACTTTC. Its protein is CASSPTGVGPGANVLTF. This chain uses TRBV19 with TRBJ2-6; the match to TRBD1 covers 7 bases. The CDR3 runs to 17 residues. Germline V gene lookup returns CDR1 LNHDA and CDR2 SQIVND (reference sequence). V lost 6 bases to trimming and J lost 2 bases; unmatched junction nucleotides: 10.

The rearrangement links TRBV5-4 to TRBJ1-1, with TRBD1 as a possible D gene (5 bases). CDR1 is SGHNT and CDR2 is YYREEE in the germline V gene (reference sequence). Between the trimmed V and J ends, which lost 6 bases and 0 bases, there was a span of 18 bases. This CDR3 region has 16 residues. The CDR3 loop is CASTLGGYYMNTEAFF. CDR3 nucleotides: TGTGCCAGCACCCTTGGGGGGTATTATATGAACACTGAAGCTTTCTTT.

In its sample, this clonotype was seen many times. Here the CDR3 reads CASTLSSYNEQFF. CDR3 bases: TGTGCCAGCACCCTGAGCTCCTACAATGAGCAGTTCTTC. The V gene is TRBV28, the J gene TRBJ2-1; unclear D gene. The CDR3 contains 13 residues. Trimming took off 7 bases at V and 0 bases at J, with 7 bases between the two ends. CDR1 MDHEN and CDR2 SYDVKM come from the germline V gene.

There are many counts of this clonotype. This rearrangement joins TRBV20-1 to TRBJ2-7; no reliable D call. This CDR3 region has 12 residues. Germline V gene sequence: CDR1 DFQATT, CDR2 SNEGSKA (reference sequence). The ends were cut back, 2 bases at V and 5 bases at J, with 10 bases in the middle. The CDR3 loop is CSARKGPHEQYF. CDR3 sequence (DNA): TGCAGTGCTAGAAAGGGCCCCCACGAGCAGTACTTC.

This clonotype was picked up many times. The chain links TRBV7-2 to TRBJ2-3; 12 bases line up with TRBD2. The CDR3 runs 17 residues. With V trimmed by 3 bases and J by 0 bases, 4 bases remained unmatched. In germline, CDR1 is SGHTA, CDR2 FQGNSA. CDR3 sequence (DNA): TGTGCCAGCAGCTTCTCCGGGACTAGCGGGAGCACAGATACGCAGTATTTT. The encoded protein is CASSFSGTSGSTDTQYF.

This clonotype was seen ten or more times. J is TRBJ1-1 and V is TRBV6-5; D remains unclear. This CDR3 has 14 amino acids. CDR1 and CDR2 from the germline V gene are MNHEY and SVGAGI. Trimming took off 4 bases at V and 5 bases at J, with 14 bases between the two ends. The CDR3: CASSSHGRRTEAFF. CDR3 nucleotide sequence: TGTGCCAGCAGTTCCCACGGGCGCCGAACTGAAGCTTTCTTT.

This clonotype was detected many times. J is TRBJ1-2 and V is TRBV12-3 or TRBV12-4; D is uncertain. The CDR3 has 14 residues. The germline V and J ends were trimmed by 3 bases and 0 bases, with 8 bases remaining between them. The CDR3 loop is CASSLSGANYGYTF. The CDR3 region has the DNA TGTGCCAGCAGTTTGAGCGGGGCTAACTATGGCTACACCTTC.

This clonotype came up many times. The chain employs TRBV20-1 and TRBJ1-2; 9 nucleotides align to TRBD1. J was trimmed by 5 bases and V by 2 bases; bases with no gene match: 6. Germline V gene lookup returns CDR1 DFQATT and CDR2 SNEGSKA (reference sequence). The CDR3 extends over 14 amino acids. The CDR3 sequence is CSARRTGGKYGYTF. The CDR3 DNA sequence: TGCAGTGCTAGACGAACAGGGGGCAAGTATGGCTACACCTTC.

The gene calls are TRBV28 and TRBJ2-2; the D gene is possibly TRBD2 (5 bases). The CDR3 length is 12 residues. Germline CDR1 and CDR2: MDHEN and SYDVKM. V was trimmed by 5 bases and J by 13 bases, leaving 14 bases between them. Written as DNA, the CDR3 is TGTGCCAGCAGTCCTATTACCCGGGGGCTGTTTTTT. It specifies CASSPITRGLFF.

In DNA, the CDR3 is TGTGCCAGCAGCGACGTTGCGGGGAAAGAGACCCAGTACTTC. As protein: CASSDVAGKETQYF. The rearrangement links TRBV7-8 to TRBJ2-5, with D tentatively TRBD2 (6 bases). This CDR3 has 14 amino acids. V lost 5 bases and J 3 bases, leaving 13 bases between the germline ends. Per germline, CDR1 SGHVS and CDR2 FQNEAQ.

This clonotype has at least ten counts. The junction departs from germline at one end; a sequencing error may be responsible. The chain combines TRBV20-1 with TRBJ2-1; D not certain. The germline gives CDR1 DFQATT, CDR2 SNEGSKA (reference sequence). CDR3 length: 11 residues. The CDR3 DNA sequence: TGCAGTGCCAGAGACTTGAATGAGCAGTTCTTC. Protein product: CSARDLNEQFF.

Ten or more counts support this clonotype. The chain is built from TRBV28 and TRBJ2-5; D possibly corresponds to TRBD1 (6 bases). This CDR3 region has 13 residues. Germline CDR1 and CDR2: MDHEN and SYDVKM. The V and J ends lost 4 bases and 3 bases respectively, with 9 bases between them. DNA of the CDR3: TGTGCCAGCAGTTCCCCAGGGGAAGAGACCCAGTACTTC. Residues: CASSSPGEETQYF. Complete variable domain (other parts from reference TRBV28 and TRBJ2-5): DVKVTQSSRYLVKRTGEKVFLECVQDMDHENMFWYRQDPGLGLRLIYFSYDVKMKEKGDIPEGYSVSREKKERFSLILESASTNQTSMYLCASSSPGEETQYFGPGTRLLVL.

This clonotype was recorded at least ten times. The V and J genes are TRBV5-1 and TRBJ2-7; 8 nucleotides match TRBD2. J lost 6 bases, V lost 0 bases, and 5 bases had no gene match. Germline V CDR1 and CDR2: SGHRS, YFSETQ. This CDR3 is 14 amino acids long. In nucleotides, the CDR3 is TGCGCCAGCAGCTTGGACGCCCTAGCGGGCGAGCAGTACGTC. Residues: CASSLDALAGEQYV.

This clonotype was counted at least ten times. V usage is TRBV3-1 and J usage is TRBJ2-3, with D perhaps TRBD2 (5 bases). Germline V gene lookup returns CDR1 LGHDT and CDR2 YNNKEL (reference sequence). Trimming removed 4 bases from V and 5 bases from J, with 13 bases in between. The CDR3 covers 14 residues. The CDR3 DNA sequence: TGTGCCAGCAGCCCCGTGGGAGCGGTAGATACGCAGTATTTT. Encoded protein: CASSPVGAVDTQYF.

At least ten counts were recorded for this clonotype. The CDR3 coding sequence is TGTGCCACCAGCCCAGGGGTATCTAGCACAGATACGCAGTATTTT. Residues: CATSPGVSSTDTQYF. The rearrangement joins TRBV15 to TRBJ2-3, with D maybe TRBD1 (6 bases). The V and J ends lost 5 bases and 0 bases respectively, with 12 bases between them. CDR1 is LNHNV and CDR2 is YYDKDF in the germline V gene (reference sequence). This CDR3 contains 15 residues.

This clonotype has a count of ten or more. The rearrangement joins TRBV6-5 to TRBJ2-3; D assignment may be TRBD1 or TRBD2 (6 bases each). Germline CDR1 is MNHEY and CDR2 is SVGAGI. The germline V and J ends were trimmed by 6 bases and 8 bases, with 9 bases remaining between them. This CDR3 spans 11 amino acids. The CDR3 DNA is TGTGCCAGCAGAGGGGGGAGTACGCAGTATTTT. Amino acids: CASRGGSTQYF.